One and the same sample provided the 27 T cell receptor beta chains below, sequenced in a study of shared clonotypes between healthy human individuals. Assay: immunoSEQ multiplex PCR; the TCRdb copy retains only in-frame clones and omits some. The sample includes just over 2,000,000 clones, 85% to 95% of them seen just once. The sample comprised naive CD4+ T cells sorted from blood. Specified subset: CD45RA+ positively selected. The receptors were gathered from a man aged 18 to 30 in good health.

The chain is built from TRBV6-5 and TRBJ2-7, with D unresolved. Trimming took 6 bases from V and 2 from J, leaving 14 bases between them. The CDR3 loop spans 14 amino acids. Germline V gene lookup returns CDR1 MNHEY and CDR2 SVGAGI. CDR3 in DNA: TGTGCCAGCAGCTCAAACCCCGGCCCCTACGAGCAGTACTTC. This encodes CASSSNPGPYEQYF.

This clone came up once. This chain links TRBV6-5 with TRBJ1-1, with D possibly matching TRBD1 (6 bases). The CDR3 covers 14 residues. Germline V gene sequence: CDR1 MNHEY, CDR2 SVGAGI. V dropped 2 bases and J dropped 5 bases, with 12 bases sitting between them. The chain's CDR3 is CASSYHGGWTEAFF. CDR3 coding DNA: TGTGCCAGCAGTTACCACGGGGGCTGGACTGAAGCTTTCTTT.

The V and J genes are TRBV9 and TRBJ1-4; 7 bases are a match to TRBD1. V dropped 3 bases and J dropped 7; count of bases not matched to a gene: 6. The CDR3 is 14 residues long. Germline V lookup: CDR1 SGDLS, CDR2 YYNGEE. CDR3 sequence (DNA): TGTGCCAGCAGCGCTAGACAGGGTGGTGAAAAACTGTTTTTT. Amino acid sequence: CASSARQGGEKLFF.

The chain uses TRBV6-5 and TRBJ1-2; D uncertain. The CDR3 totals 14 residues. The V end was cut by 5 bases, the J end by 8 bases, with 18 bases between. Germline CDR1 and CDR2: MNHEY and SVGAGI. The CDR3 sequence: CASSPTGPSGGYTF. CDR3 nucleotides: TGTGCCAGCAGTCCCACGGGTCCCTCAGGCGGCTACACCTTC.

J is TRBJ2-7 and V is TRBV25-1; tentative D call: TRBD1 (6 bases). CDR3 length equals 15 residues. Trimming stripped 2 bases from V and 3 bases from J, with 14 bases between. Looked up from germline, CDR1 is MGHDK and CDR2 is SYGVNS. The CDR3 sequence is CASSEPQGNVYEQYF. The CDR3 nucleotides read TGTGCCAGCAGTGAACCCCAGGGGAATGTCTACGAGCAGTACTTC.

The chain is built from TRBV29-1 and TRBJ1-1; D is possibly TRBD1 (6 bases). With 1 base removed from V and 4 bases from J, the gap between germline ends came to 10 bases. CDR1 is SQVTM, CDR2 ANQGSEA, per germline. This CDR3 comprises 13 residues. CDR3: CSVEAKGGTEAFF. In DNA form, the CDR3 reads TGCAGCGTTGAAGCCAAAGGGGGCACTGAAGCTTTCTTT.

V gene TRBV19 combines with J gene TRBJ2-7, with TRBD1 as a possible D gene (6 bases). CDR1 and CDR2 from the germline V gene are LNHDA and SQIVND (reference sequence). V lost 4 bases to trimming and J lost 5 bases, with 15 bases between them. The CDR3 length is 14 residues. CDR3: CASSTTGNTNEQYF. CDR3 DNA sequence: TGTGCCAGTAGTACAACAGGGAACACTAACGAGCAGTACTTC.

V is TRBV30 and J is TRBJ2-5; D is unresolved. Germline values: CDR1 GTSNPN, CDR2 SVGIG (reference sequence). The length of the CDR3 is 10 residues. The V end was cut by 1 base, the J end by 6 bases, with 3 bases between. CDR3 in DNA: TGTGCCTGGAGTGGGAAGACCCAGTACTTC. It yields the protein CAWSGKTQYF.

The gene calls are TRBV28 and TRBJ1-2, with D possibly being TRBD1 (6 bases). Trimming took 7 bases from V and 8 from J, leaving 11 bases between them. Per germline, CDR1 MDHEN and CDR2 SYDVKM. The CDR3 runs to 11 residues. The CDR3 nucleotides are TGTGCCAGCACTCGGGGGCAAGGCTACACCTTC. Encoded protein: CASTRGQGYTF.

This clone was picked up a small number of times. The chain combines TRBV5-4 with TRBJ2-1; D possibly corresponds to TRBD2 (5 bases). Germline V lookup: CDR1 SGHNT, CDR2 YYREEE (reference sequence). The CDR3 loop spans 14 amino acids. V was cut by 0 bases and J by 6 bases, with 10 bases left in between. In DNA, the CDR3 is TGTGCCAGCAGCTTGGGGGATCGGGGCAATGAGCAGTTCTTC. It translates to CASSLGDRGNEQFF.

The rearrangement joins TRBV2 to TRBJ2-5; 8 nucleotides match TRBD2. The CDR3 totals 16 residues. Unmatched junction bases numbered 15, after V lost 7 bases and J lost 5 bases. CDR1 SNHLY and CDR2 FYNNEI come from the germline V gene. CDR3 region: CASTQRGSGLGETQYF. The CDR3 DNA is TGTGCCAGCACCCAGAGGGGGTCGGGACTAGGGGAGACCCAGTACTTC.

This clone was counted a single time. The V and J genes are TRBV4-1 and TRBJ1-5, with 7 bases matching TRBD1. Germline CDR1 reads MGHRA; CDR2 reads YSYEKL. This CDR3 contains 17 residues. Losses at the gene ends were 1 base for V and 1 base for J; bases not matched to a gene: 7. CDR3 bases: TGCGCCAGCAGCCAAGGGACAGGTATAGTGAGCAATCAGCCCCAGCATTTT. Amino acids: CASSQGTGIVSNQPQHF.

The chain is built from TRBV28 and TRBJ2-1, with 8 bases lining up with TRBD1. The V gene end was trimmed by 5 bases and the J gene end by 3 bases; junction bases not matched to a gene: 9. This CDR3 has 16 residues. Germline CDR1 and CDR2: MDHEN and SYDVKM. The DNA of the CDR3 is TGTGCCAGCAGTAAAGACAGGGGCGGTATCTACAATGAGCAGTTCTTC. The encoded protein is CASSKDRGGIYNEQFF. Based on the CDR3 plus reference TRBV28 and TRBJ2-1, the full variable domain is DVKVTQSSRYLVKRTGEKVFLECVQDMDHENMFWYRQDPGLGLRLIYFSYDVKMKEKGDIPEGYSVSREKKERFSLILESASTNQTSMYLCASSKDRGGIYNEQFFGPGTRLTVL.

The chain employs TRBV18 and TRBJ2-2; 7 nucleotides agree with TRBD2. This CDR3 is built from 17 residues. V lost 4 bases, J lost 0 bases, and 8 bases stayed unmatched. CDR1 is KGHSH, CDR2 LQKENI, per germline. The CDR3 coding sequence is TGTGCCAGCTCACTCTTTTCCGGGACTACGAACACCGGGGAGCTGTTTTTT. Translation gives CASSLFSGTTNTGELFF.

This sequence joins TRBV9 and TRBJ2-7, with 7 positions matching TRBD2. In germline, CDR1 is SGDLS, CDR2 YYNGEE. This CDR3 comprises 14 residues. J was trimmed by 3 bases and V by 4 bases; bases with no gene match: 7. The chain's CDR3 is CASSIAGDNYEQYF. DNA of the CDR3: TGTGCCAGCAGCATAGCGGGTGACAACTACGAGCAGTACTTC.

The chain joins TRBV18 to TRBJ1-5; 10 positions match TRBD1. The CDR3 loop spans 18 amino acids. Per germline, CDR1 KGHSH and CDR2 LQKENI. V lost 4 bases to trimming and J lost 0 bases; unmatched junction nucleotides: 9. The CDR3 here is CASSLGQGRSYSNQPQHF. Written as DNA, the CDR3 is TGTGCCAGCTCACTGGGACAGGGGAGGTCGTATAGCAATCAGCCCCAGCATTTT.

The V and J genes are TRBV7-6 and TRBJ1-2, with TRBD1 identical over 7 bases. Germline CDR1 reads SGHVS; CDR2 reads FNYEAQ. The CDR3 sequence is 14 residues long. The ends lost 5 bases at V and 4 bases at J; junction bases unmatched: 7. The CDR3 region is CASSPGGGSYGYTF. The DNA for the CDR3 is TGTGCCAGCAGCCCAGGGGGTGGTTCCTATGGCTACACCTTC.

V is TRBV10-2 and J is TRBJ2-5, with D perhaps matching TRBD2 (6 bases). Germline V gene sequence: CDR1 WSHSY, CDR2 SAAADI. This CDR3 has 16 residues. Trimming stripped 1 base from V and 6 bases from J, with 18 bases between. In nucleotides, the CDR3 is TGCGCCAGCAGTGAGTTCGGTAGCGGAGGGGTGAAGACCCAGTACTTC. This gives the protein CASSEFGSGGVKTQYF.

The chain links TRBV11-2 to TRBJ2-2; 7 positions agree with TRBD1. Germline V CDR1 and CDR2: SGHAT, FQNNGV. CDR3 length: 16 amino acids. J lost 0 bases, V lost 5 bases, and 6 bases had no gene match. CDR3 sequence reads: CASSRRTGSNTGELFF. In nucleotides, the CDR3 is TGTGCCAGCAGCCGACGGACAGGTTCGAACACCGGGGAGCTGTTTTTT.

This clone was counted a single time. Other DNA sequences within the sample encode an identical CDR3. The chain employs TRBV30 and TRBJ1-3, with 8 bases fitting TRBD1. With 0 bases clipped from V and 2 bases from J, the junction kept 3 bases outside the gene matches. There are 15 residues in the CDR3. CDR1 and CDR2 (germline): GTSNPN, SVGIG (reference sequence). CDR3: CAWSVLRGPGNTIYF. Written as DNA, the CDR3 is TGTGCCTGGAGTGTACTCAGGGGGCCTGGAAACACCATATATTTT.

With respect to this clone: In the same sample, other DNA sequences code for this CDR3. The CDR3 DNA reads as TGTGCCAGCAGCTCTGGGACCGTCGTGGGCGAGCAGTACTTC. As protein: CASSSGTVVGEQYF. The chain joins TRBV7-2 to TRBJ2-7; D is possibly TRBD1 or TRBD2 (5 bases each). The CDR3 extends over 14 amino acids. Trimming took 4 bases from V and 6 from J, leaving 16 bases between them. Germline V CDR1 and CDR2: SGHTA, FQGNSA.

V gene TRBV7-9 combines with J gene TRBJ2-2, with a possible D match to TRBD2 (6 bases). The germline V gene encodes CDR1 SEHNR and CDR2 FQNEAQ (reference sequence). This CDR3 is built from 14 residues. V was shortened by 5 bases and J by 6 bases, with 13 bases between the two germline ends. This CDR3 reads CASSPDTGAGELFF. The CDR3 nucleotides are TGTGCCAGCAGCCCAGATACGGGGGCCGGGGAGCTGTTTTTT.

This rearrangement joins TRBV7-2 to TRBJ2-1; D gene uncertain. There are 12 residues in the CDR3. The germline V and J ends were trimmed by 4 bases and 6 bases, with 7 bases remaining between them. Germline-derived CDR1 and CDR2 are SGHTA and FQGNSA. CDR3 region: CASSSQINEQFF. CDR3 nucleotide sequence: TGTGCCAGCAGCTCCCAGATCAATGAGCAGTTCTTC.

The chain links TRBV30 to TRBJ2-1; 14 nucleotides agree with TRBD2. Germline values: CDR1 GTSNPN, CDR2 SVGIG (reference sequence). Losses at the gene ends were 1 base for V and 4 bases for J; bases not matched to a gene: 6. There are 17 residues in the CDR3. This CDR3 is CAWSATRLAGGYNEQFF. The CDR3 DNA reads TGTGCCTGGAGTGCCACGCGACTAGCGGGAGGGTACAATGAGCAGTTCTTC. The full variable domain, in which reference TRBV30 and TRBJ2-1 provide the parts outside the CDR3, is SQTIHQWPATLVQPVGSPLSLECTVEGTSNPNLYWYRQAAGRGLQLLFYSVGIGQISSEVPQNLSASRPQDRQFILSSKKLLLSDSGFYLCAWSATRLAGGYNEQFFGPGTRLTVL.

This CDR3 is CASSLAGESSYEQYF. DNA for the CDR3: TGCGCCAGCAGCTTGGCCGGAGAGAGCTCCTACGAGCAGTACTTC. The chain is built from TRBV5-1 and TRBJ2-7; the D is unclear. This CDR3 has 15 amino acids. CDR1 is SGHRS and CDR2 is YFSETQ in the germline V gene. Trimming shortened V by 0 bases and J by 0 bases, and 10 bases separated the two germline ends.

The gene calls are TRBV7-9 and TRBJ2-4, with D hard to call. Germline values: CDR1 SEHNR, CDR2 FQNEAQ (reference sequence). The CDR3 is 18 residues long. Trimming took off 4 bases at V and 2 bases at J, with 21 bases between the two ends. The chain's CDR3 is CASSSGPSVLGPKNIQYF. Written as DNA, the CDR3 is TGTGCCAGCAGCTCTGGGCCCTCGGTTTTGGGTCCCAAAAACATTCAGTACTTC.

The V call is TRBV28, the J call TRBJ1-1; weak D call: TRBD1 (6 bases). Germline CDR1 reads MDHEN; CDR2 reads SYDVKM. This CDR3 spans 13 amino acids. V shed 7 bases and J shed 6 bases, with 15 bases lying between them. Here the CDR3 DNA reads TGTGCCAGCAAAGTAACAGGGTCTGCTGAAGCTTTCTTT. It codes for CASKVTGSAEAFF.